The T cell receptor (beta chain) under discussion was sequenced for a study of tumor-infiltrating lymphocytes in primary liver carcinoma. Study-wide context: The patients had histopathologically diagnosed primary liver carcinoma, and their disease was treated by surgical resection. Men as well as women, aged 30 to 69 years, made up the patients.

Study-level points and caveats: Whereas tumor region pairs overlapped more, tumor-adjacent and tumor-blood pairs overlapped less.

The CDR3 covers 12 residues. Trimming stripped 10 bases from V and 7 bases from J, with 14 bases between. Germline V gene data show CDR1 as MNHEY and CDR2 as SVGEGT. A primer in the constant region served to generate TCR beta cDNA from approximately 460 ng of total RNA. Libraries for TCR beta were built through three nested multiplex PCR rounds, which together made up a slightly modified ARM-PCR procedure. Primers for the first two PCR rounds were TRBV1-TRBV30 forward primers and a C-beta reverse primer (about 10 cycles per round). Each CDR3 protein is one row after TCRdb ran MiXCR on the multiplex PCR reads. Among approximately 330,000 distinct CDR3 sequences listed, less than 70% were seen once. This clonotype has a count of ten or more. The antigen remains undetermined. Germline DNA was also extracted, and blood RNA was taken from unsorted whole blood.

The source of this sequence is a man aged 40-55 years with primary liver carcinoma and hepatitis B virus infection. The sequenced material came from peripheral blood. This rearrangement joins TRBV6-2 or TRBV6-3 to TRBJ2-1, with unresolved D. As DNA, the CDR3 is TGTGCCATCTCTAAGGCCGGGAATGAGCAGTTCTTC. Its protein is CAISKAGNEQFF.